This TCR beta chain emerged from a study of T cells in narcolepsy. Findings and limits, study-wide: In some patient and control memory CD4+ samples, autoreactive clones were absent. HCRT-specific and TRIB2-specific autoreactive clonotypes appeared among same-patient CSF and blood CD4+ clonotypes. Reportedly, autoreactive clonotypes were serially detected in patients' blood but not controls'.

The CDR3 runs 15 residues. Germline trimming cut 4 bases from V and 8 bases from J; bases unmatched to any gene: 6. The germline gives CDR1 SGHDN, CDR2 FVKESK. Concerning this clone itself: Its antigen is as yet unknown.

Assay: immunoSEQ multiplex PCR; the TCRdb copy retains only in-frame clones and omits some. The table records under 30,000 clones, roughly 74% of them present only once. The TCR was taken from a human donor with narcolepsy. V usage is TRBV14 and J usage is TRBJ1-4; 11 bases agree with TRBD1. The sample consisted of CD45RA- memory CD4+ T cells from PBMCs. For the CDR3, the DNA is TGTGCCAGCAGCCCAGGGACAGGGGGGGACGAAAAACTGTTTTTT. This gives the protein CASSPGTGGDEKLFF.